These T cell receptor beta chains were read from a single sample in a study of shared clonotypes between healthy human individuals. Only in-frame clones appear in the TCRdb table, and some are missing; sequencing was by immunoSEQ multiplex PCR. The data show millions of clones, under 95% seen once. The sequenced sample was naive CD8+ T cells from PBMCs. These receptors originate from a man between 18 and 35 years old in good health. Some clones in this sample may be carry-over from other donors' samples. Both conserved end residues are part of each CDR3. Fields, in order: clone size, V gene, J gene, CDR3 length, D gene, CDR3 protein, CDR3 DNA. D genes are given only for firm matches. For some rows the clone size is stated as once, few or many, or as a class when expanded; others skip it.

few	TRBV6-5	TRBJ1-1	11	-	CASRQNTEAFF	TGTGCCAGCAGGCAGAACACTGAAGCTTTCTTT
-	TRBV28	TRBJ2-7	15	-	CASSRTLRSSYEQYF	TGTGCCAGCAGTCGTACCCTGAGGAGCTCCTACGAGCAGTACTTC
-	TRBV7-9	TRBJ2-7	14	TRBD1	CASTHEGAPYEQYF	TGTGCCAGCACCCACGAGGGGGCCCCCTACGAGCAGTACTTC
-	TRBV29-1	TRBJ2-5	13	-	CSVDQKYQETQYF	TGCAGCGTTGACCAGAAGTACCAAGAGACCCAGTACTTC
-	TRBV5-4	TRBJ2-7	14	TRBD1	CASSWTGGTLEQYF	TGTGCCAGCAGCTGGACAGGGGGTACACTCGAGCAGTACTTC
once	TRBV2	TRBJ2-7	10	-	CASSRGEQYF	TGTGCATCCTCCAGGGGCGAGCAGTACTTC
-	TRBV5-1	TRBJ2-7	16	TRBD2	CASSLARLAGTYEQYF	TGCGCCAGCAGCTTAGCCCGACTAGCGGGGACCTACGAGCAGTACTTC
-	TRBV7-9	TRBJ1-6	14	TRBD1	CASRIDRGRSPLHF	TGTGCCAGCAGAATCGACAGGGGGCGATCACCCCTCCACTTT
-	TRBV5-8	TRBJ1-2	12	-	CASSLGPGGYTF	TGTGCCAGCAGTTTGGGGCCCGGGGGCTACACCTTC
-	TRBV5-6	TRBJ2-2	19	TRBD2	CASSLPMTSGRADTGELFF	TGTGCCAGCAGCTTGCCTATGACTAGCGGGAGGGCCGACACCGGGGAGCTGTTTTTT
-	TRBV7-9	TRBJ2-2	15	TRBD2	CASAPGLRRSGELFF	TGTGCCAGCGCACCGGGACTACGACGTTCCGGGGAGCTGTTTTTT
-	TRBV5-4	TRBJ2-1	15	TRBD2	CASSQLAGGYNEQFF	TGTGCCAGCAGCCAACTAGCGGGAGGGTACAATGAGCAGTTCTTC